This T cell receptor beta chain was identified during a study of T-cell memory formation after mild COVID-19. Study-level background: There were largely donor-specific TCR clusters. General study results and limits: Pre-infection memory carried some responding clones, suggesting that cross-reactive memory joined. Whereas later expanders leaned CD4+, clones contracting day 15 to 85 showed a balanced CD4/CD8 makeup.

TCR alpha and TCR beta cDNA libraries carrying sample barcodes and UMIs came from 5'RACE with constant-segment primers. TCRdb re-derived calls from the 5' RACE reads in MiXCR, one entry per CDR3 protein. The sample lists about 340,000 distinct CDR3 sequences, less than 20% seen once, with approximately 20% in the top ten. This clonotype occurred many times. The target antigen is unknown. Trimming removed 2 bases at V and 5 bases at J, with 10 bases between. The CDR3 extends over 14 amino acids. CDR1 and CDR2 (germline): SGHTA, FQGNSA. The sample comprised PBMCs or a T cell subset sorted from them (not recorded which). This chain joins TRBV7-2 and TRBJ1-5; the D gene is possibly TRBD1 (5 bases). The sequence derives from a young man who had mild COVID-19 (a few samples of this study predate the infection). Cell type and time point are not known. Here the CDR3 reads CASSLRGSYQPQHF. Written as DNA, the CDR3 is TGTGCCAGCAGCTTAAGGGGCAGTTATCAGCCCCAGCATTTT.